This TCR beta chain comes out of a study of control samples from healthy donors and cancer patients (dated by TCRdb to the early 2020s). As concerns this clone: This clone's antigen is unknown. Per-base quality was not reported, and no clone a single base away is much larger than it.

Library preparation was by the immunoSEQ multiplex PCR assay. What TCRdb holds here is the immuneACCESS table cut down to in-frame rearrangements. Part of the clones is not present; checked against another copy, under half of the missing clones reflect an unresolved V gene, and the others are unexplained. Counted in this sample were under 100,000 clones; more than 85% of them appeared once. The ten top clones hold around 1.4% of the sample. Sequencing was performed on blood. The source is a woman in her 30s in good health.

The sequence in DNA is TGTGCCAGCAGTCACCGACAGAACACTGAAGCTTTCTTT. Its translation is CASSHRQNTEAFF. Here the chain combines TRBV6-5 and TRBJ1-1; a confident D gene designation cannot be given. Including cysteine and phenylalanine, the CDR3 has 13 amino acids. Left in the record is the CDR3 DNA by itself, 39 bases read in frame from the first base. Taken from the germline V gene, the CDR1 and CDR2 loops are MNHEY and SVGAGI. V is shortened by 5 bases, J by 1 base, and the region joining them spans 8 bases.